This record concerns one T cell receptor (beta chain) sequence. Its target is unknown. The CDR3 runs to 14 residues. After removal of 4 bases from V and 5 bases from J, the junction contained 7 bases not matched to a gene. TCRdb called the RT-PCR reads again in MiXCR, with one record for every CDR3 protein. The data hold hundreds of thousands of distinct CDR3 sequences, with about 25% observed a single time. This sample is drawn from a study of response to subunit inactivated influenza vaccine. Study-level results: New T cells are recruited in small numbers by each seasonal influenza vaccination, according to the authors' suggestion.

The TCR originated in a man aged 45-65 years who received an inactivated influenza vaccine. Source: CD4+ T cells sorted from PBMCs, taken 4 to 6 days after vaccination. The V and J genes are TRBV12-3 or TRBV12-4 and TRBJ2-7; 8 bases match TRBD1. The CDR3 DNA sequence: TGTGCCAGCAGTTACGGACAGGGTCTCGACGAGCAGTACTTC. Its translation: CASSYGQGLDEQYF.